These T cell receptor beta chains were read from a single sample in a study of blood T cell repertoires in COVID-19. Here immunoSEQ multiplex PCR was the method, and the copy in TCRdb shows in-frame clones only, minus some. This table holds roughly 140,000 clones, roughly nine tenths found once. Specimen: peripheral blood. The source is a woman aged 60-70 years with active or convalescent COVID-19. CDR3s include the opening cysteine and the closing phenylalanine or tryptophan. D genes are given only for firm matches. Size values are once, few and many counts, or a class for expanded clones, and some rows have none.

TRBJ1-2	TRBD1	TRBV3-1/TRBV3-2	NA	CASSQALRGRVGYTF	TGTGCCAGCAGCCAAGCCTTAAGGGGGCGCGTTGGCTACACCTTC
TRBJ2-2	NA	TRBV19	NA	CASGTGRGGTGELFF	TGTGCCAGTGGAACAGGGCGAGGAGGCACCGGGGAGCTGTTTTTT
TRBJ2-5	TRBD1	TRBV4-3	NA	CASAQRTGHQETQYF	TGCGCCAGCGCACAAAGGACAGGACATCAAGAGACCCAGTACTTC
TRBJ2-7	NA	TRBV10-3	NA	CAISEYGVSGEQYF	TGTGCCATCAGTGAGTACGGGGTATCGGGGGAGCAGTACTTC
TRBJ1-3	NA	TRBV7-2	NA	CATGRTGNTIYF	TGTGCCACCGGGAGGACGGGGAACACCATATATTTT
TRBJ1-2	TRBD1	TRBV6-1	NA	CASSEWQGAGGYTF	TGTGCCAGCAGTGAGTGGCAGGGGGCTGGTGGCTACACCTTC
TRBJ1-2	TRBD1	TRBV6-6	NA	CASSNRGSYGYTF	TGTGCCAGCAGTAACAGGGGGAGCTATGGCTACACCTTC
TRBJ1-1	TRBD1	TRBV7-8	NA	CASSFPLTGSEKGEAFF	TGTGCCAGCAGCTTTCCCCTGACAGGGTCGGAAAAGGGTGAAGCTTTCTTT
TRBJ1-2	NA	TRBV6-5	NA	CASSYSRGIVYGYTF	TGTGCCAGCAGTTACTCGCGGGGCATTGTCTATGGCTACACCTTC
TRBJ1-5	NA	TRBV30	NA	CAWSVSYNQPQHF	TGTGCCTGGAGTGTGTCTTATAATCAGCCCCAGCATTTT
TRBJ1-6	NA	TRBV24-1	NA	CATSDLVQGRKSNSPLHF	TGTGCCACCAGTGATTTGGTTCAGGGTCGTAAGTCCAATTCACCCCTCCACTTT
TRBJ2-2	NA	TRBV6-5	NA	CASTGTSLTGELFF	TGTGCCAGCACCGGGACAAGCCTTACCGGGGAGCTGTTTTTT
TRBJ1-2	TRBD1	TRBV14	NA	CASSQKGDRENGYTF	TGTGCCAGCAGCCAAAAAGGGGACAGGGAAAATGGCTACACCTTC
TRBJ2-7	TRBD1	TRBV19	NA	CATEDRLQEQYF	TGTGCCACCGAGGACAGGCTACAAGAGCAGTACTTC
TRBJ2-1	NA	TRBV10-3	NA	CAISETSNNNEQFF	TGTGCCATCAGTGAGACTAGCAATAACAATGAGCAGTTCTTC
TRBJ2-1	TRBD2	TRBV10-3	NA	CAISWGGGTGTSGYNEQFF	TGTGCCATCAGTTGGGGAGGGGGGACCGGGACTAGCGGATACAATGAGCAGTTCTTC
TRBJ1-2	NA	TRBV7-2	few	CASSLGGTKTNYGYTF	TGTGCCAGCAGCTTAGGTGGGACAAAAACTAACTATGGCTACACCTTC
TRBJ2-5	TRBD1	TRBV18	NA	CASSPQTGSGETQYF	TGTGCCAGCTCACCACAGACAGGGTCGGGAGAGACCCAGTACTTC